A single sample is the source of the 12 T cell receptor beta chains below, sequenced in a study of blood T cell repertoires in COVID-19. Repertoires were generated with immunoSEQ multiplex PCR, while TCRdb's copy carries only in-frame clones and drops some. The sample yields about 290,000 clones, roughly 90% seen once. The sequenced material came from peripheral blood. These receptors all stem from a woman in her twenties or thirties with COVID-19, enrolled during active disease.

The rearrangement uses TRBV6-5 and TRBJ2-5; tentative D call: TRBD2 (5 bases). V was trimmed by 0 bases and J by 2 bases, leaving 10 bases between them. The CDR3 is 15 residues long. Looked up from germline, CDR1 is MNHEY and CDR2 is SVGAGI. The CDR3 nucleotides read TGTGCCAGCAGTTACTCTCTCGGGAATCAAGAGACCCAGTACTTC. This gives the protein CASSYSLGNQETQYF.

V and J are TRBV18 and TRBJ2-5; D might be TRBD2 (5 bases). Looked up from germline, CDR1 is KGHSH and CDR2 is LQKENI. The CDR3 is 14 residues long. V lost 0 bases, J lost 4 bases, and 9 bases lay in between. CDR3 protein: CASSPPRGLETQYF. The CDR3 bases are TGTGCCAGCTCACCACCTCGGGGTTTAGAGACCCAGTACTTC.

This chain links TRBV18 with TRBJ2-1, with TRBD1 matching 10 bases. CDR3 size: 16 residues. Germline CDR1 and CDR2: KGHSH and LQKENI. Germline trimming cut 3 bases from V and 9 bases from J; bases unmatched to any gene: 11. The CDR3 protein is CASSPSGGTGVSEQFF. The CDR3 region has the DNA TGTGCCAGCTCACCTTCAGGCGGGACAGGGGTCAGTGAGCAGTTCTTC.

This CDR3 reads CASHSNYGYTF. CDR3 coding DNA: TGTGCCAGCCATTCTAACTATGGCTACACCTTC. The chain is built from TRBV6-5 and TRBJ1-2, with no clear D. The germline V and J ends were trimmed by 8 bases and 0 bases, with 4 bases remaining between them. CDR1 is MNHEY, CDR2 SVGAGI, per germline. This CDR3 region has 11 residues.

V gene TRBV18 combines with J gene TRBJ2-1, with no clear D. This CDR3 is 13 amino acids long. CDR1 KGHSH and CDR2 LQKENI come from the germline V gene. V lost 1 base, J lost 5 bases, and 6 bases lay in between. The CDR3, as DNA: TGTGCCAGCTCACCACAAACGGACAATGAGCAGTTCTTC. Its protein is CASSPQTDNEQFF. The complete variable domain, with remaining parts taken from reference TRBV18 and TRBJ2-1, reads NAGVMQNPRHLVRRRGQEARLRCSPMKGHSHVYWYRQLPEEGLKFMVYLQKENIIDESGMPKERFSAEFPKEGPSILRIQQVVRGDSAAYFCASSPQTDNEQFFGPGTRLTVL.

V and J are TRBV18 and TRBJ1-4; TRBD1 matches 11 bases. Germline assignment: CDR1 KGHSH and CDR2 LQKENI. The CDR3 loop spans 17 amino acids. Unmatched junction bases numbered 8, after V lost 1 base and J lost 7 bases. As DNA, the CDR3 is TGTGCCAGCTCACCACGCGATCGGACAGGGGGCAGTGAAAAACTGTTTTTT. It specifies CASSPRDRTGGSEKLFF.

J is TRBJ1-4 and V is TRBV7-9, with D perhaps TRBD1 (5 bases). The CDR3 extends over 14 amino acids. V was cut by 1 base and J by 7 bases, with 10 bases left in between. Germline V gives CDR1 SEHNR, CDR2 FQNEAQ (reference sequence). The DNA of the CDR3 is TGTGCCAGCAGCTTAGAGGGGTTGACTGAAAAACTGTTTTTT. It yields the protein CASSLEGLTEKLFF.

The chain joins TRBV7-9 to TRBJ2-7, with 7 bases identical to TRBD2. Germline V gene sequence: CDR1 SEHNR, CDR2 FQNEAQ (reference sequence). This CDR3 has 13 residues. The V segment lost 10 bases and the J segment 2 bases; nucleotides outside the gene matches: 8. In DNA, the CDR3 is TGTGCCACCGTGGGGGGGTCAACCTACGAGCAGTACTTC. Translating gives CATVGGSTYEQYF. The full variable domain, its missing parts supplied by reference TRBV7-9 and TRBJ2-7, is DTGVSQNPRHKITKRGQNVTFRCDPISEHNRLYWYRQTLGQGPEFLTYFQNEAQLEKSRLLSDRFSAERPKGSFSTLEIQRTEQGDSAMYLCATVGGSTYEQYFGPGTRLTVT.

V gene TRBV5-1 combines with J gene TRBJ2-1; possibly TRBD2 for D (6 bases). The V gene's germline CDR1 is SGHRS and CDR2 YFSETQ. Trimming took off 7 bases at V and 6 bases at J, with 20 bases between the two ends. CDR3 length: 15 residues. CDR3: CASAFGPGGGNEQFF. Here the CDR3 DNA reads TGCGCCAGCGCTTTCGGACCCGGGGGTGGCAATGAGCAGTTCTTC. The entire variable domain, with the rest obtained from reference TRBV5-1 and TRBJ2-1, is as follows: KAGVTQTPRYLIKTRGQQVTLSCSPISGHRSVSWYQQTPGQGLQFLFEYFSETQRNKGNFPGRFSGRQFSNSRSEMNVSTLELGDSALYLCASAFGPGGGNEQFFGPGTRLTVL.

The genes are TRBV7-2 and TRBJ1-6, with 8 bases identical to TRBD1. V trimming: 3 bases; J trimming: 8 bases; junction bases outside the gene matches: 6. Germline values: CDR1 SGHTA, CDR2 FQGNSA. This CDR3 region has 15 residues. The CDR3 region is CASSFYAGGDSPLHF. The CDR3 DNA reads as TGTGCCAGCAGCTTTTACGCAGGGGGCGATTCACCCCTCCACTTT.

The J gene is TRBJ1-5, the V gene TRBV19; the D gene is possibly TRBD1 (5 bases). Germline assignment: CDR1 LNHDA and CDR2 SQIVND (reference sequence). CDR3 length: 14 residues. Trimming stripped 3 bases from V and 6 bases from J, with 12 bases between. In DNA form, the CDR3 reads TGTGCCAGTAGTATTGGGGGGTTCGGTCAGCCCCAGCATTTT. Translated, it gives CASSIGGFGQPQHF.

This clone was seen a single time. CDR3 nucleotides: TGCGCCAGCAGCCCCGGACAGAACAATGAGCAGTTCTTC. The encoded protein is CASSPGQNNEQFF. The chain carries TRBV5-1 and TRBJ2-1; D may be TRBD1 (6 bases). The CDR3 consists of 13 residues. The germline CDR1 and CDR2 sequences are SGHRS and YFSETQ. Deletions cut 4 bases from V and 5 bases from J, with 10 bases between.